This is a list of T cell receptor beta chains from one sample in a study of blood T cell repertoires in COVID-19. Some clones are missing from TCRdb's copy, which holds only in-frame ones; the method was immunoSEQ multiplex PCR. The sample includes some 260,000 clones, roughly 88% of them seen just once. Material for sequencing was peripheral blood. These receptors originate from a human donor in a cohort sampled during active COVID-19. Each CDR3 is given with its conserved first and last residue. A D gene is named only where the DNA matches it firmly. A clone size is listed for some rows: how often the clone was seen (once, few, many), or a class if it is expanded.

d_gene	len	v_gene	j_gene	abundance	CDR3aa	CDR3nt
NA	16	TRBV7-9	TRBJ2-2	NA	CASSPLFRVNTGELFF	TGTGCCAGCAGCCCATTATTCCGGGTTAACACCGGGGAGCTGTTTTTT
NA	13	TRBV5-1	TRBJ1-1	NA	CASSLTGNTEAFF	TGCGCCAGCAGCTTGACAGGGAACACTGAAGCTTTCTTT
TRBD2	15	TRBV9	TRBJ2-7	NA	CASSAPGLAVGEQYF	TGTGCCAGCAGCGCGCCGGGACTAGCGGTCGGGGAGCAGTACTTC
NA	14	TRBV7-2	TRBJ2-1	NA	CASSSRGAYNEQFF	TGTGCCAGCAGCTCTCGCGGGGCCTACAATGAGCAGTTCTTC
TRBD2	15	TRBV4-3	TRBJ2-1	few	CASSLQRGDYNEQFF	TGCGCCAGCAGCCTCCAGCGGGGGGACTACAATGAGCAGTTCTTC
NA	16	TRBV10-2	TRBJ2-7	once	CASSDQGWRTTYEQYF	TGCGCCAGCAGCGACCAGGGGTGGCGGACCACCTACGAGCAGTACTTC
NA	11	TRBV7-8	TRBJ2-7	few	CASSLGTEQYF	TGTGCCAGCAGCCTCGGGACAGAGCAGTACTTC
TRBD2	19	TRBV11-2	TRBJ2-7	NA	CASSDPELQTSGGPYEQYF	TGTGCCAGCAGCGATCCCGAACTTCAGACTAGCGGGGGCCCCTACGAGCAGTACTTC
NA	17	TRBV11-2	TRBJ1-5	NA	CASSLGGRGGIRQPQHF	TGTGCCAGCAGCTTAGGGGGGCGGGGAGGGATTCGACAGCCCCAGCATTTT
NA	14	TRBV3-1/TRBV3-2	TRBJ1-1	NA	CASSQERRNTEAFF	TGTGCCAGCAGCCAAGAGCGGAGGAACACTGAAGCTTTCTTT
NA	13	TRBV5-6	TRBJ1-6	NA	CASSLAAGSPLHF	TGTGCCAGCAGCTTAGCCGCAGGCTCACCCCTCCACTTT
NA	12	TRBV28	TRBJ2-7	NA	CASSPVLYEQYF	TGTGCCAGCAGTCCCGTACTCTACGAGCAGTACTTC
NA	12	TRBV6-2/TRBV6-3	TRBJ1-2	NA	CASSYGQGGYTF	TGTGCCAGCAGTTACGGGCAGGGCGGCTACACCTTC
TRBD1	13	TRBV29-1	TRBJ1-1	NA	CSVEESGGTEAFF	TGCAGCGTTGAAGAGTCAGGGGGCACTGAAGCTTTCTTT
TRBD1	17	TRBV7-8	TRBJ2-7	NA	CASRTPGQGSFPYEQYF	TGTGCCAGCAGAACCCCGGGACAGGGGAGTTTCCCCTACGAGCAGTACTTC
NA	16	TRBV4-3	TRBJ1-3	NA	CASSQDLTDSGNTIYF	TGCGCCAGCAGCCAAGATCTCACAGACTCTGGAAACACCATATATTTT
TRBD2	14	TRBV7-2	TRBJ2-3	NA	CASSLRRELNTQYF	TGTGCCAGCAGCTTACGGCGGGAGTTAAATACGCAGTATTTT
NA	13	TRBV12-5	TRBJ1-6	NA	CASGLGANSPLHF	TGTGCTAGTGGTTTGGGGGCTAATTCACCCCTCCACTTT
NA	12	TRBV25-1	TRBJ1-5	NA	CASSERGQPQHF	TGTGCCAGCAGTGAAAGGGGGCAGCCCCAGCATTTT
TRBD1	13	TRBV5-5	TRBJ1-2	NA	CASRIQGAFGYTF	TGTGCCAGCAGAATACAGGGGGCGTTTGGCTACACCTTC
TRBD1	16	TRBV24-1	TRBJ2-7	NA	CATSDLKGTGLGEQYF	TGTGCCACCAGTGATTTAAAAGGGACAGGGTTAGGAGAGCAGTACTTC
TRBD2	14	TRBV5-1	TRBJ2-5	once	CASSLTTSGETQYF	TGCGCCAGCAGCTTGACTACTAGCGGGGAGACCCAGTACTTC
NA	13	TRBV30	TRBJ1-4	NA	CAWTDTAGEKLFF	TGTGCCTGGACGGACACAGCTGGAGAAAAACTGTTTTTT
TRBD2	15	TRBV18	TRBJ2-5	NA	CASSEGLAKQETQYF	TGTGCCAGCTCCGAGGGACTAGCGAAACAAGAGACCCAGTACTTC
TRBD1	15	TRBV5-4	TRBJ1-6	NA	CASSFLDRADSPLHF	TGTGCCAGCAGCTTCTTGGACAGGGCAGATTCACCCCTCCACTTT
NA	13	TRBV19	TRBJ2-7	NA	CASSIGTSYEQYF	TGTGCCAGTAGTATCGGGACTTCCTACGAGCAGTACTTC
NA	14	TRBV6-2/TRBV6-3	TRBJ1-2	NA	CASSYLTENYGYTF	TGTGCCAGCAGTTACCTTACAGAAAACTATGGCTACACCTTC
NA	12	TRBV28	TRBJ1-6	NA	CASSLSYSPLHF	TGTGCCAGCAGTTTATCTTATTCACCCCTCCACTTT
NA	16	TRBV9	TRBJ1-1	NA	CASSVVFVVGGREAFF	TGTGCCAGCAGCGTAGTCTTTGTGGTTGGGGGCCGGGAAGCTTTCTTT
TRBD2	20	TRBV11-3	TRBJ2-1	NA	CASSRLSFAGGPGEENEQFF	TGTGCCAGCAGCCGTTTAAGTTTCGCGGGAGGGCCAGGTGAGGAAAATGAGCAGTTCTTC
TRBD1	14	TRBV30	TRBJ1-5	once	CAWSGDRGYQPQHF	TGTGCCTGGAGTGGCGACAGGGGCTATCAGCCCCAGCATTTT
NA	15	TRBV6-5	TRBJ2-7	NA	CASSRDLGGAYEQYF	TGTGCCAGCAGTCGTGATCTAGGAGGGGCCTACGAGCAGTACTTC
NA	14	TRBV27	TRBJ1-5	NA	CASSFSGMGQPQHF	TGTGCCAGCAGTTTTTCGGGGATGGGCCAGCCCCAGCATTTT
TRBD2	15	TRBV7-2	TRBJ2-1	NA	CASSRTSGSPNEQFF	TGTGCCAGCAGCCGGACTAGCGGGAGCCCAAATGAGCAGTTCTTC
NA	16	TRBV7-2	TRBJ1-2	NA	CASSSPGWTGDYGYTF	TGTGCCAGCAGCTCCCCGGGATGGACCGGGGACTATGGCTACACCTTC